This T cell receptor (beta chain) was sequenced for a study of post-analysis software for immune sequencing data. Study-wide context: The patients showed relapsing-remitting, secondary progressive and progressive-relapsing multiple sclerosis courses. Study conclusions and caveats: The study found TRBV5-6, TRBV5-1 and TRBV20-1 among about five TRBV segments more frequent in patients than controls.

The CDR3 totals 14 residues. The V and J ends lost 3 bases and 4 bases respectively, with 14 bases between them. CDR1 is SGHDT, CDR2 YYEEEE, per germline. Carried by the TCR beta cDNA libraries were unique molecular identifiers. Each CDR3 protein is one row after TCRdb ran MiXCR on the PCR reads. The sample holds roughly 540,000 distinct CDR3 sequences, around a third seen once. At least ten counts were recorded for this clonotype. Its antigen is unknown. The TCR originated in a girl younger than 18 with multiple sclerosis. Material: blood. V gene TRBV5-6 combines with J gene TRBJ2-7, with a tentative D call TRBD1 (5 bases). This chain's CDR3 is CASSSEPGPYEQYF. In DNA, the CDR3 is TGTGCCAGCAGCTCCGAACCAGGGCCTTACGAGCAGTACTTC.